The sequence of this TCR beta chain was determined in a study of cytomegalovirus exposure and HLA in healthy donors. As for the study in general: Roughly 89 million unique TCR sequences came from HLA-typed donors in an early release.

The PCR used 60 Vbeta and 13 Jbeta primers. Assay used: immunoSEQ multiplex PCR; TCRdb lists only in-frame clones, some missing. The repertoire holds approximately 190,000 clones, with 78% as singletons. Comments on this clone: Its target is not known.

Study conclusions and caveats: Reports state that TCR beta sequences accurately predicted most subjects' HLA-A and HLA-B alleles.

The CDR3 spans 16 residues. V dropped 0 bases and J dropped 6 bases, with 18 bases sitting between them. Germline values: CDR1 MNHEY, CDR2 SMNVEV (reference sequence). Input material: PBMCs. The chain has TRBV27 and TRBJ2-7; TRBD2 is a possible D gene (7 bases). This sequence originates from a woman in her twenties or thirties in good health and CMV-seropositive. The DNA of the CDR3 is TGTGCCAGCAGTTTATCGCAGGTAGGGGGGGCTGGCGAGCAGTACTTC. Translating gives CASSLSQVGGAGEQYF.